This is a list of T cell receptor beta chains from one sample in a study of blood T cell repertoires in COVID-19. The data were produced by immunoSEQ multiplex PCR, yet TCRdb's version contains in-frame clones alone and is incomplete. The data contain about 93,000 clones, 70% to 80% of them singletons. The source material was peripheral blood. Receptors originate from a human donor in a cohort sampled during active COVID-19. Both conserved end residues are part of each CDR3. Fields, in order: CDR3 DNA, CDR3 protein, J gene, D gene, V gene, clone size. A D gene is named only where the DNA matches it firmly. Some rows have no size entry. The others give once, few or many, or a class for an expanded clone.

TGCGCCACCTCAGGCGGGGGCCCAGTAGATACGCAGTATTTT,CATSGGGPVDTQYF,TRBJ2-3,NA,TRBV10-1,NA
TGTGCCAGCTCTGACAGCCCCCAAGAGACCCAGTACTTC,CASSDSPQETQYF,TRBJ2-5,NA,TRBV25-1,NA
TGTGCTAGTGGTCTCGACACAGGAACTGAAGCTTTCTTT,CASGLDTGTEAFF,TRBJ1-1,NA,TRBV12-5,NA
TGTGCCAGCAGCCGGACTAGCGGGGGGGTCTTCTATACGCAGTATTTT,CASSRTSGGVFYTQYF,TRBJ2-3,TRBD2,TRBV11-1,NA
TGTGCCAGCAGCTTAGAGCCGGGGAATGAGCAGTTCTTC,CASSLEPGNEQFF,TRBJ2-1,NA,TRBV7-2,NA
TGTGCCAGCAGCCCCGGGACTCGCACAGATACGCAGTATTTT,CASSPGTRTDTQYF,TRBJ2-3,NA,TRBV7-9,NA
TGTGCCTCCAGGGGCCGGGTCGGGAACACTGAAGCTTTCTTT,CASRGRVGNTEAFF,TRBJ1-1,NA,TRBV27,few
TGTGCCAGCAGCCAAGTCCTCCGACTAGCGGGAGGGACCGGGGAGCTGTTTTTT,CASSQVLRLAGGTGELFF,TRBJ2-2,TRBD2,TRBV3-1/TRBV3-2,NA
TGCGCCAGCAGCGACCTACTAGCGGGAGTGGGCACAGATACGCAGTATTTT,CASSDLLAGVGTDTQYF,TRBJ2-3,TRBD2,TRBV5-1,NA
TGTGCCAGCAACAGGGAGGGCTCGAACACTGAAGCTTTCTTT,CASNREGSNTEAFF,TRBJ1-1,NA,TRBV27,NA
TGTGCCATCAGTGACATCGGACAGGGGGGTCCTGAAGCTTTCTTT,CAISDIGQGGPEAFF,TRBJ1-1,TRBD1,TRBV10-3,NA
TGCGCCAGCAGTAAAGGGGGCAGCTCCTACGAGCAGTACTTC,CASSKGGSSYEQYF,TRBJ2-7,TRBD1,TRBV10-1,few
TGTGCCAGCAGGGGAGAAGCTAATGAGCAGTTCTTC,CASRGEANEQFF,TRBJ2-1,NA,TRBV6-6,NA
TGCGCCAGCAGCAGGGGACTAGCGGGAGGGCCCGGCGGGGAGCTGTTTTTT,CASSRGLAGGPGGELFF,TRBJ2-2,TRBD2,TRBV5-1,NA
TGCGCCAGCAGCACCTTGAGCGGACTAGGGAACAATGAGCAGTTCTTC,CASSTLSGLGNNEQFF,TRBJ2-1,TRBD2,TRBV5-1,NA
TGTGCCAGCAGCCAACAGGGGGCACGGGAGCAGTACTTC,CASSQQGAREQYF,TRBJ2-7,TRBD1,TRBV3-1/TRBV3-2,once
TGTGCCAGCAGCTTGATCACTCAGGGGGCAAGTTCACCCCTCCACTTT,CASSLITQGASSPLHF,TRBJ1-6,TRBD1,TRBV5-5,NA
TGTGCCAGCAGTCCGAGGAACTCCTACGAGCAGTACTTC,CASSPRNSYEQYF,TRBJ2-7,NA,TRBV27,NA
TGTGCCAGCTCACCACCGATGGACAGGATTGATCTTTTCTATGGCTACACCTTC,CASSPPMDRIDLFYGYTF,TRBJ1-2,TRBD1,TRBV18,NA
TGTGCCAGCAGCCTTGTGCTCCTAGGCGCGACAGTCAGTGGAAACACCATATATTTT,CASSLVLLGATVSGNTIYF,TRBJ1-3,NA,TRBV3-1/TRBV3-2,few
TGCGCCAGCAAGGGGAATGCTCTCTACGAGCAGTACTTC,CASKGNALYEQYF,TRBJ2-7,NA,TRBV10-2,NA
TGTGCCAGCAGCTCTCTAGCGGGAGGGATGGGAGAGACCCAGTACTTC,CASSSLAGGMGETQYF,TRBJ2-5,TRBD2,TRBV5-5,few
TGCGCCAGCAGCCCGGCAGGGGGTGCAACTAATGAAAAACTGTTTTTT,CASSPAGGATNEKLFF,TRBJ1-4,TRBD1,TRBV5-1,NA
TGTGCCAGTAAAGACAGTGGAAGAACTAATGAAAAACTGTTTTTT,CASKDSGRTNEKLFF,TRBJ1-4,NA,TRBV19,NA
TGTGCCAGCAGTTACTCCGCTAGCGGCCAAGAGACCCAGTACTTC,CASSYSASGQETQYF,TRBJ2-5,TRBD2,TRBV6-2/TRBV6-3,NA
TGTGCCAGCAGTTCGGGGGTACAGCCCCAGCATTTT,CASSSGVQPQHF,TRBJ1-5,NA,TRBV28,NA
TGCGCCAGCAGCCCCGGGGGGGCCTCAGGTGAGCAGTTCTTC,CASSPGGASGEQFF,TRBJ2-1,TRBD2,TRBV5-1,NA
TGTGCCAGCAGCTTAGGTGGGGGCCTTTTTCGTGGTGGCTACACCTTC,CASSLGGGLFRGGYTF,TRBJ1-2,NA,TRBV7-2,once
TGTGCCAGCAGTTTCCATGGCAATCAGCCCCAGCATTTT,CASSFHGNQPQHF,TRBJ1-5,NA,TRBV27,NA
TGTGCCAGCACCAGGCTGAGTGGGGTCCAGGGGGAGACCCAGTACTTC,CASTRLSGVQGETQYF,TRBJ2-5,NA,TRBV7-9,NA
TGTGCCAGCAGCCAAGCTCAGGGGGTTTCGGGATCACCCCTCCACTTT,CASSQAQGVSGSPLHF,TRBJ1-6,TRBD1,TRBV4-2,NA
TGTGCCAGCAGCTCTAGGAGATACTACGAGCAGTACTTC,CASSSRRYYEQYF,TRBJ2-7,NA,TRBV11-2,few
TGTGCCAGCAGTTACTCGATGAGGACAGGGAATCAGCCCCAGCATTTT,CASSYSMRTGNQPQHF,TRBJ1-5,TRBD1,TRBV6-6,NA
TGTGCCAGCTCACCATTGGACAGGGCTGGAAACACCATATATTTT,CASSPLDRAGNTIYF,TRBJ1-3,TRBD1,TRBV18,NA
TGTGCCAGCAGCTTGGATCCGGGTACTGGAAACACCATATATTTT,CASSLDPGTGNTIYF,TRBJ1-3,NA,TRBV5-4,NA
TGTGCCAGCAGTTTAAGTCCGAGTAGCGGGAGCGGCGGGGAGCAGTTCTTC,CASSLSPSSGSGGEQFF,TRBJ2-1,TRBD2,TRBV27,NA
TGTGCCAGCAGTCGAGGGGCAGTTAGTAGCACAGATACGCAGTATTTT,CASSRGAVSSTDTQYF,TRBJ2-3,NA,TRBV6-6,few
TGTGCCAGCGTATACAGGGAGAACTATGGCTACACCTTC,CASVYRENYGYTF,TRBJ1-2,NA,TRBV2,NA
TGCGCCAGCAGCTTGGGTGATGGGCGTGGGAATCAGCCCCAGCATTTT,CASSLGDGRGNQPQHF,TRBJ1-5,NA,TRBV5-1,NA
TGTGCCAGCAGCAATGTAGGAGGGAGCAGGGAGACCCAGTACTTC,CASSNVGGSRETQYF,TRBJ2-5,NA,TRBV6-5,NA
TGTGCCAGCAGTTACTCGACGGAGGGCCCGTCCACAGATACGCAGTATTTT,CASSYSTEGPSTDTQYF,TRBJ2-3,NA,TRBV6-7,NA
TGTGCCAGCAGCTTAGAGACACAGGGCACTGAAGCTTTCTTT,CASSLETQGTEAFF,TRBJ1-1,NA,TRBV7-9,NA
TGTGCCAGTAGCCGATGGGACAGGGAACCAACCCAGTACTTC,CASSRWDREPTQYF,TRBJ2-5,TRBD1,TRBV19,NA
TGTGCCAGCAGAACCCGAGCGGGAGGGTCCACAGATACGCAGTATTTT,CASRTRAGGSTDTQYF,TRBJ2-3,TRBD2,TRBV6-6,NA
TGTGCCAGCAGTTCCCTCGGGACTAGCGGGGGTGCCGAGCAGTACTTC,CASSSLGTSGGAEQYF,TRBJ2-7,TRBD2,TRBV28,NA
TGTGCCAGCAGTCTCTACAGGGGGACGAACACTGAAGCTTTCTTT,CASSLYRGTNTEAFF,TRBJ1-1,TRBD1,TRBV27,NA
TGTGCCAGCAGAGAGGGACAGGGGGTATACAATGAGCAGTTCTTC,CASREGQGVYNEQFF,TRBJ2-1,TRBD1,TRBV2,NA
TGTGCCAGCAGCACACGTGCTAGCGGGGGGCAAGAGACCCAGTACTTC,CASSTRASGGQETQYF,TRBJ2-5,TRBD2,TRBV5-5,NA
TGCGCCAGCAGCGTGGGTGGGACTAGCGGCCAGACCCAGTACTTC,CASSVGGTSGQTQYF,TRBJ2-5,TRBD2,TRBV5-1,NA
TGTGCCAGCAGTTCAACAGGGGGAACTTTCTTT,CASSSTGGTFF,TRBJ1-1,TRBD1,TRBV28,few
TGTGCCAGCAGCTTTGCCGGCAGGGGGGCGGGCACCGGGGAGCTGTTTTTT,CASSFAGRGAGTGELFF,TRBJ2-2,NA,TRBV11-2,NA
TGTGCCAGCAGCCCCCTCATGTCGACAGGGTCAAGATCACCCCTCCACTTT,CASSPLMSTGSRSPLHF,TRBJ1-6,TRBD1,TRBV13,NA
TGTGCCAGCAGTGGGGACAGCCCCCCAGAGCAGTACTTC,CASSGDSPPEQYF,TRBJ2-7,TRBD1,TRBV7-9,once
TGTGCCAGCAGCCAAGTGTCACAGGCCTATAATTCACCCCTCCACTTT,CASSQVSQAYNSPLHF,TRBJ1-6,NA,TRBV4-2,few
TGTGCCAGCAGCCCCGACAGGGGACCCCTCCACTTT,CASSPDRGPLHF,TRBJ1-6,TRBD1,TRBV12-3/TRBV12-4,NA
TGTGCCAGCTCACCCCAGGATAGCAATCAGCCCCAGCATTTT,CASSPQDSNQPQHF,TRBJ1-5,NA,TRBV18,NA